The clone carrying this TCR beta chain was detected a few times. As yet, its antigen is unknown. This specimen comes from a study of beta chain features in type 1 diabetes. Study conclusions and caveats: Healthy donors had naive, central memory and Treg TCRB repertoires that appeared less similar than those seen among patients. TCRB rearrangement may or may not be influenced by HLA type; here this remained unresolved. People with Type 1 diabetes carried modestly yet significantly shorter TCRB CDR3s in all four CD4+ subsets.

Reverse transcribing all isolated RNA meant expressed TCRB transcripts were sequenced. Using immunoSEQ multiplex PCR, the repertoire was profiled, and TCRdb retains in-frame clones only, with some absent. This sample has about 28,000 clones, with almost 65% found just once. Blood was drawn once from each donor into heparinised tubes. The draws averaged about 120 mL. Over 95% purity was reached by all sorted populations. This TCR was sampled from a woman aged 25 to 45 with type 1 diabetes. Sample: Tregs from blood.

CDR3 loop: CASSQRQGAYEQYF. CDR3 nucleotide sequence: TGTGCCAGCAGCCAGAGACAGGGGGCCTACGAGCAGTACTTC. The rearrangement links TRBV7-2 to TRBJ2-7; 9 positions match TRBD1. This CDR3 region has 14 residues. The V segment lost 5 bases and the J segment 2 bases; nucleotides outside the gene matches: 4. Germline-derived CDR1 and CDR2 are SGHTA and FQGNSA.